This T cell receptor beta chain was recovered during a study of graft-versus-host responses after intestinal transplantation. Study at large: Grafts were multivisceral, liver-intestinal, or isolated intestinal. Tacrolimus plus steroids were given to all recipients for about 3 years, preceded by anti-thymocyte globulin induction.

Germline V gene sequence: CDR1 MDHEN, CDR2 SYDVKM. The CDR3 consists of 11 residues. V gave up 4 bases and J gave up 2 bases, with 2 bases separating them. Study-wide findings and caveats: The study associated peak circulating GvH clone levels with early post-transplant HvG declines.

To note about this clone: Its antigen is currently unknown. Other DNA sequences within the sample encode an identical CDR3.

Data came from immunoSEQ multiplex PCR; TCRdb stores just in-frame clones and leaves some out. The sample shows 95,000 to 150,000 clones, 85% to 95% of them seen only once. The chain has TRBV28 and TRBJ1-1; D not resolved. The source material was unstimulated CD8+ T cells sorted from spleen or lymph node cells, sampled before intestinal transplant. This TCR came from a human donor who received an intestinal transplant. CDR3 bases: TGTGCCAGCAGTTCTAACACTGAAGCTTTCTTT. Amino acids: CASSSNTEAFF.